What follows are 26 T cell receptor beta chains derived from one specimen sequenced in a study of blood T cell repertoires in COVID-19. The repertoire was sequenced with immunoSEQ multiplex PCR; TCRdb's copy has only in-frame clones and lacks some. The sample has 270,000 or so clones, around 93% seen once. Sample: PBMCs or T cells enriched from blood (not recorded which). The receptors shown here come from a man aged 35 to 55 who had been exposed to COVID-19.

V and J are TRBV27 and TRBJ1-1; 10 bases fit TRBD1. The CDR3 covers 14 residues. Germline-derived CDR1 and CDR2 are MNHEY and SMNVEV (reference sequence). With V trimmed by 0 bases and J by 8 bases, 3 bases remained unmatched. CDR3 coding DNA: TGTGCCAGCAGTTTATCGGGGACAGGGGACGAAGCTTTCTTT. The encoded protein is CASSLSGTGDEAFF.

CDR3 bases: TGTGCCAGCAGCGACGGAGGTTTCGTCTTGAACACTGAAGCTTTCTTT. As protein: CASSDGGFVLNTEAFF. The V and J genes are TRBV11-1 and TRBJ1-1; D not resolved. This CDR3 contains 16 residues. Trimming removed 5 bases from V and 0 bases from J, with 16 bases in between. Looked up from germline, CDR1 is SGHAT and CDR2 is FQDESV (reference sequence).

This chain joins TRBV29-1 and TRBJ2-1; TRBD1 might be the D (5 bases). The V gene lost 7 bases and the J gene lost 4 bases, with 14 bases spanning the gap. The CDR3 length is 13 residues. Looked up from germline, CDR1 is SQVTM and CDR2 is ANQGSEA. Written as DNA, the CDR3 is TGCAGCGCACCAGGTCGACAGTACAATGAGCAGTTCTTC. This sequence encodes CSAPGRQYNEQFF.

This chain uses TRBV12-5 with TRBJ2-1; TRBD1 might be the D (6 bases). Trimming stripped 8 bases from V and 9 bases from J, with 17 bases between. CDR1 is LGHNT and CDR2 is FRNRAP in the germline V gene. This CDR3 is built from 13 residues. DNA of the CDR3: TGTGCTAGTTCAGGACAGAACAGCGGTGAGCAGTTCTTC. Protein sequence: CASSGQNSGEQFF.

The CDR3 bases are TGTGCCTGGAGTGTACGAGCGGACCCTAATGAAAAACTGTTTTTT. Protein sequence: CAWSVRADPNEKLFF. The V call is TRBV30, the J call TRBJ1-4; D gene ambiguous. Germline loops: CDR1 GTSNPN, CDR2 SVGIG (reference sequence). V was clipped by 0 bases and J by 3 bases, with 11 bases between them. The CDR3 runs to 15 residues.

V is TRBV7-9 and J is TRBJ1-4; no definite D call. The CDR3 consists of 12 residues. Trimming took 4 bases from V and 5 from J, leaving 5 bases between them. Germline V lookup: CDR1 SEHNR, CDR2 FQNEAQ (reference sequence). CDR3 residues: CASSSFNEKLFF. The CDR3 DNA follows: TGTGCCAGCAGCTCGTTCAATGAAAAACTGTTTTTT.

This chain joins TRBV3-1 (or the pseudogene TRBV3-2) and TRBJ2-1, with a weak D call TRBD1 (6 bases). The CDR3 loop spans 13 amino acids. CDR1 and CDR2 from the germline V gene are LGHDT and YNNKEL (reference sequence). The V gene lost 4 bases and the J gene lost 4 bases, with 8 bases spanning the gap. The CDR3 region has the DNA TGTGCCAGCAGCCCCACAGGGTACAATGAGCAGTTCTTC. Its translation: CASSPTGYNEQFF.

The J gene is TRBJ1-1, the V gene TRBV7-9; 8 nucleotides agree with TRBD1. J gave up 5 bases and V 5 bases, and 7 bases lay outside the gene matches. Germline V gene sequence: CDR1 SEHNR, CDR2 FQNEAQ (reference sequence). The CDR3 runs to 14 residues. CDR3 sequence reads: CASSTRQGKTEAFF. The CDR3 DNA is TGTGCCAGCAGCACCCGACAGGGGAAGACTGAAGCTTTCTTT.

The count of this clone is one. This sequence joins TRBV19 and TRBJ1-2, with a tentative D call TRBD1 (6 bases). CDR1 and CDR2 from the germline V gene are LNHDA and SQIVND (reference sequence). The CDR3 is 13 residues long. The germline V and J ends were trimmed by 8 bases and 6 bases, with 16 bases remaining between them. The CDR3 loop reads CASSRGRSDGYTF. In DNA, the CDR3 is TGTGCCAGTTCCAGGGGAAGGTCGGATGGCTACACCTTC.

V usage is TRBV7-2 and J usage is TRBJ1-1; 10 nucleotides line up with TRBD1. The V gene's germline CDR1 is SGHTA and CDR2 FQGNSA. The V segment lost 5 bases and the J segment 3 bases; nucleotides outside the gene matches: 6. The CDR3 length is 15 residues. CDR3 loop: CASSLRGTGDTEAFF. For the CDR3, the DNA is TGTGCCAGCAGCCTGAGAGGGACAGGGGACACTGAAGCTTTCTTT.

This sequence joins TRBV4-1 and TRBJ1-2, with D unresolved. The V end lost 7 bases, the J end lost 3 bases, and 15 bases lay between the germline ends. CDR1 MGHRA and CDR2 YSYEKL come from the germline V gene. CDR3 length equals 14 residues. The CDR3 DNA is TGCGCCAGCAAGGGCGTTACCGGGGACTATGGCTACACCTTC. This translates into CASKGVTGDYGYTF.

V is TRBV9 and J is TRBJ1-3; TRBD1 agrees at 7 bases. The CDR3 runs to 17 residues. V was clipped by 0 bases and J by 0 bases; unmatched bases: 6. Germline V CDR1 and CDR2: SGDLS, YYNGEE. The CDR3 region has the DNA TGTGCCAGCAGCGTAGCCCCGGGACAGACCTCTGGAAACACCATATATTTT. Protein product: CASSVAPGQTSGNTIYF.

V usage is TRBV12-5 and J usage is TRBJ1-5; 9 nucleotides align to TRBD1. There are 19 residues in the CDR3. Germline V CDR1 and CDR2: LGHNT, FRNRAP. Losses at the gene ends were 0 bases for V and 5 bases for J; bases not matched to a gene: 14. CDR3 loop: CASGLVRGTGNSSDQPQHF. The CDR3 region has the DNA TGTGCTAGTGGTTTGGTAAGGGGGACAGGGAATTCTTCAGATCAGCCCCAGCATTTT.

The gene calls are TRBV14 and TRBJ2-7; TRBD1 might be the D (6 bases). The germline CDR1 and CDR2 sequences are SGHDN and FVKESK. V was pared by 2 bases and J by 3 bases, with 11 bases between. This CDR3 region has 14 residues. The CDR3 here is CASSQTGNHYEQYF. The CDR3 DNA follows: TGTGCCAGCAGCCAAACAGGGAACCACTACGAGCAGTACTTC.

V and J are TRBV6-2 or TRBV6-3 and TRBJ2-1; 7 bases match TRBD2. Germline loops: CDR1 MNHEY, CDR2 SVGEGT. V was clipped by 2 bases and J by 4 bases; unmatched bases: 8. The CDR3 has 16 amino acids. The CDR3 reads CASSYGTNLLYNEQFF. In DNA, the CDR3 is TGTGCCAGCAGTTACGGGACTAACCTTTTATACAATGAGCAGTTCTTC.

The J gene is TRBJ2-5, the V gene TRBV6-1; perhaps TRBD2 as D (5 bases). Trimming pared 2 bases from V and 2 bases from J, leaving 15 bases between. Germline CDR1 MNHNS, CDR2 SASEGT. The CDR3 is 16 amino acids. This CDR3 reads CASSELSSGPQETQYF. The CDR3 DNA sequence: TGTGCCAGCAGTGAACTCTCAAGCGGCCCACAAGAGACCCAGTACTTC.

V is TRBV4-2 and J is TRBJ1-2; a weak D match, TRBD1 (6 bases). This CDR3 spans 15 amino acids. V lost 3 bases and J lost 8, with 19 bases in between. The germline gives CDR1 LGHNA, CDR2 YNFKEQ. The CDR3 region is CASSHDDRIGIGYTF. The CDR3 nucleotides read TGTGCCAGCAGCCACGACGACAGGATTGGGATAGGCTACACCTTC.

The chain has TRBV7-9 and TRBJ2-3, with D tentatively TRBD2 (6 bases). Germline V lookup: CDR1 SEHNR, CDR2 FQNEAQ (reference sequence). V was shortened by 0 bases and J by 0 bases, with 10 bases between the two germline ends. The CDR3 is 16 amino acids. CDR3 protein: CASSLAGGMSTDTQYF. In DNA form, the CDR3 reads TGTGCCAGCAGCTTAGCGGGCGGGATGAGCACAGATACGCAGTATTTT.

The CDR3: CASSYTGGAGYEQYF. CDR3 DNA sequence: TGTGCCAGCAGTTATACAGGGGGCGCGGGGTACGAGCAGTACTTC. V usage is TRBV27 and J usage is TRBJ2-7, with 9 bases lining up with TRBD1. Germline V gives CDR1 MNHEY, CDR2 SMNVEV (reference sequence). This CDR3 spans 15 amino acids. Trimming took 4 bases from V and 4 from J; bases not matched to a gene: 8.

The chain carries TRBV4-1 and TRBJ2-3, with a possible D match to TRBD2 (5 bases). The CDR3 has 14 amino acids. Germline assignment: CDR1 MGHRA and CDR2 YSYEKL. V lost 4 bases and J 0 bases, leaving 8 bases between the germline ends. The CDR3 bases are TGCGCCAGCAGCCCCGGACTTAGCACAGATACGCAGTATTTT. Translating gives CASSPGLSTDTQYF.

The chain joins TRBV7-9 to TRBJ2-1; tentative D call: TRBD1 (5 bases). CDR1 is SEHNR, CDR2 FQNEAQ, per germline (reference sequence). The CDR3 runs to 12 residues. V was trimmed by 3 bases and J by 14 bases, leaving 14 bases between them. CDR3 bases: TGTGCCAGCAGCTTTTCACAGGCGAACGAGTTCTTC. This codes for CASSFSQANEFF. The variable domain in full, completed from reference TRBV7-9 and TRBJ2-1, reads DTGVSQNPRHKITKRGQNVTFRCDPISEHNRLYWYRQTLGQGPEFLTYFQNEAQLEKSRLLSDRFSAERPKGSFSTLEIQRTEQGDSAMYLCASSFSQANEFFGPGTRLTVL.

CDR3 region: CASSIDLADGYTF. Here the CDR3 DNA reads TGTGCCAGTAGTATTGATCTGGCAGATGGCTACACCTTC. The chain recombines TRBV19 with TRBJ1-2; D not resolved. This CDR3 region has 13 residues. Per germline, CDR1 LNHDA and CDR2 SQIVND (reference sequence). Trimming left V 3 bases short and J 6 bases short, with 11 bases between.

This clone was detected once. V usage is TRBV21-1 and J usage is TRBJ1-1; no check of the table's D call, TRBD1, against the DNA was made. TRBV21-1 is a listed pseudogene. This CDR3 region has 15 residues. In DNA form, the CDR3 reads TGTGCCAGCAGCAAAGAAGCGACAGGGAGAACTGAAGCTTTCTTT. It is translated as CASSKEATGRTEAFF.

This clone was recorded only once. The V call is TRBV24-1, the J call TRBJ1-1; 11 nucleotides line up with TRBD1. Germline V CDR1 and CDR2: KGHDR, SFDVKD. This CDR3 comprises 19 residues. J gave up 2 bases and V 0 bases, and 10 bases lay outside the gene matches. The CDR3 DNA reads as TGTGCCACCAGTGATTTGCCCTGGACAGGGGGCTCGGTAAACACTGAAGCTTTCTTT. Its translation is CATSDLPWTGGSVNTEAFF.

The rearrangement uses TRBV5-1 and TRBJ1-1; D ambiguous. CDR1 is SGHRS and CDR2 is YFSETQ in the germline V gene. The CDR3 length is 15 residues. V lost 2 bases to trimming and J lost 0 bases, with 11 bases between them. In DNA, the CDR3 is TGCGCCAGCAGCTTAACAGAATACCTGAACACTGAAGCTTTCTTT. Translating gives CASSLTEYLNTEAFF.

J is TRBJ1-5 and V is TRBV4-1, with D perhaps TRBD1 (5 bases). This CDR3 region has 14 residues. CDR1 is MGHRA and CDR2 is YSYEKL in the germline V gene. With 1 base removed from V and 4 bases from J, the gap between germline ends came to 8 bases. Here the CDR3 DNA reads TGCGCCAGCAGCCAAGGACGGACAAATCAGCCCCAGCATTTT. It is translated as CASSQGRTNQPQHF.